The 23 T cell receptor beta chains listed next were all sequenced from one sample in a study of shared clonotypes between healthy human individuals (dated by TCRdb to about 2020). The receptor library was made with the immunoSEQ multiplex PCR assay. Imported from immuneACCESS, the table was reduced by TCRdb to in-frame sequences with V and J called. These copies leave out some clones; in studies compared against another copy, an unresolved V gene accounts for under half, and the cause of the remainder is not known. Recorded for this sample are roughly 500,000 clones; about 96% of them occurred a single time. The top ten clonotypes cover about 0.064% of the sample. Input material: naive CD4+ T cells sorted from blood. The label giving this sample's cell subset or site can be read as: CD45RA+ positively selected. The receptors stem from a woman in her 30s in good health.

The chain joins TRBV30 to TRBJ2-7, with D perhaps TRBD1 or TRBD2 (5 bases each). The V and J ends lost 0 bases and 3 bases respectively, with 12 bases between them. The CDR3 extends over 14 amino acids. Germline V gene sequence: CDR1 GTSNPN, CDR2 SVGIG (reference sequence). As DNA, the CDR3 is TGTGCCTGGAGTGTACGGGGCAGGGACTACGAGCAGTACTTC. Encoded protein: CAWSVRGRDYEQYF.

V usage is TRBV28 and J usage is TRBJ2-3; 9 nucleotides align to TRBD1. CDR1 is MDHEN, CDR2 SYDVKM, per germline. Trimming removed 2 bases from V and 7 bases from J; junction bases left unmatched: 10. This CDR3 has 16 residues. The CDR3 loop reads CASSLPAGQGWYTQYF. CDR3 in DNA: TGTGCCAGCAGTTTACCCGCGGGACAGGGTTGGTATACGCAGTATTTT.

This chain joins TRBV6-5 and TRBJ2-7; 7 nucleotides agree with TRBD2. The junction had 7 bases not matched to a gene; V was cut back by 4 bases and J by 1 base. CDR1 and CDR2 (germline): MNHEY, SVGAGI. CDR3 length: 15 amino acids. CDR3 in DNA: TGTGCCAGCAGTTCAACAAGGGAGGGGTCCTACGAGCAGTACTTC. Its protein product is CASSSTREGSYEQYF.

The chain couples TRBV2 to TRBJ1-6; 9 nucleotides line up with TRBD1. Germline V gene sequence: CDR1 SNHLY, CDR2 FYNNEI. V shed 3 bases and J 7 bases; nucleotides not matched to a gene: 4. This CDR3 has 15 residues. Written as DNA, the CDR3 is TGTGCCAGCAGTGAGGACAGGGGTTCCAATTCACCCCTCCACTTT. This gives the protein CASSEDRGSNSPLHF.

The rearrangement uses TRBV6-6 and TRBJ2-2, with 9 bases lining up with TRBD1. The CDR3 extends over 15 amino acids. CDR1 MNHNY and CDR2 SVGAGI come from the germline V gene (reference sequence). Losses at the gene ends were 7 bases for V and 3 bases for J; bases not matched to a gene: 6. The CDR3 nucleotides are TGTGCCAGCACCCAAACAGGGGGCGACACCGGGGAGCTGTTTTTT. Protein product: CASTQTGGDTGELFF.

The chain is built from TRBV27 and TRBJ2-1; weak D call: TRBD2 (6 bases). Per the germline V gene, CDR1 is MNHEY and CDR2 is SMNVEV (reference sequence). Trimming cost V 7 bases and J 4 bases, with 11 bases left between them. The CDR3 is made up of 13 amino acids. CDR3 sequence reads: CASTGGHYNEQFF. CDR3 sequence (DNA): TGTGCCAGCACCGGAGGGCATTACAATGAGCAGTTCTTC.

The chain combines TRBV28 with TRBJ1-1; 7 positions match TRBD1. CDR1 is MDHEN and CDR2 is SYDVKM in the germline V gene. There are 15 residues in the CDR3. The V gene end was trimmed by 5 bases and the J gene end by 10 bases; junction bases not matched to a gene: 16. The CDR3 nucleotides are TGTGCCAGCAGTGCCACGACAGGGTCTCTTTTCCGAGCTTTCTTT. Its translation: CASSATTGSLFRAFF. Complete variable domain (other parts from reference TRBV28 and TRBJ1-1): DVKVTQSSRYLVKRTGEKVFLECVQDMDHENMFWYRQDPGLGLRLIYFSYDVKMKEKGDIPEGYSVSREKKERFSLILESASTNQTSMYLCASSATTGSLFRAFFGQGTRLTVV.

The chain couples TRBV7-2 to TRBJ2-7; 7 nucleotides align to TRBD1. V shed 1 base, J shed 7 bases, and the junction held 7 bases outside the gene matches. Germline V gene data show CDR1 as SGHTA and CDR2 as FQGNSA. This CDR3 has 14 amino acids. The CDR3 loop is CASSLDRGIGEQYF. CDR3 DNA sequence: TGTGCCAGCAGCTTAGACAGGGGAATAGGGGAGCAGTACTTC.

This chain links TRBV6-5 with TRBJ2-1; perhaps TRBD2 as D (6 bases). Germline CDR1 reads MNHEY; CDR2 reads SVGAGI. V lost 4 bases, J lost 2 bases, and 12 bases lay in between. The CDR3 is 15 residues long. The CDR3 reads CASSSDGRTYNEQFF. DNA for the CDR3: TGTGCCAGCAGTTCGGACGGGAGAACCTACAATGAGCAGTTCTTC.

The chain uses TRBV13 and TRBJ2-5; 9 bases align to TRBD2. The CDR3 runs to 14 residues. Germline CDR1 is PRHDT and CDR2 is FYEKMQ (reference sequence). The J segment lost 5 bases and the V segment lost 4 bases, leaving 5 bases of the junction unmatched. CDR3 amino acids: CASSSGLAVETQYF. Written as DNA, the CDR3 is TGTGCCAGCAGCTCGGGACTAGCCGTCGAGACCCAGTACTTC.

The J gene is TRBJ2-3, the V gene TRBV9; D is uncertain. Germline CDR1 is SGDLS and CDR2 is YYNGEE. The germline V and J ends were trimmed by 4 bases and 4 bases, with 7 bases remaining between them. The CDR3 covers 12 residues. CDR3 amino acids: CASSRMSDTQYF. The DNA for the CDR3 is TGTGCCAGCAGCCGTATGTCAGATACGCAGTATTTT.

This chain connects TRBV4-1 to TRBJ1-2; 10 nucleotides line up with TRBD1. Germline V gives CDR1 MGHRA, CDR2 YSYEKL. The CDR3 is 16 residues long. The V and J ends lost 3 bases and 4 bases, in that order; junction bases with no gene match: 8. In DNA, the CDR3 is TGCGCCAGCAGCCAGGCGACAGGGGGCGCGATCTATGGCTACACCTTC. This translates into CASSQATGGAIYGYTF.

V and J are TRBV27 and TRBJ2-2; D perhaps matches TRBD2 (6 bases). The length of the CDR3 is 15 residues. V lost 6 bases and J lost 1, with 12 bases in between. CDR1 and CDR2 from the germline V gene are MNHEY and SMNVEV (reference sequence). The CDR3 sequence: CASSRRAENTGELFF. The CDR3 bases are TGTGCCAGCAGCCGGAGGGCTGAGAACACCGGGGAGCTGTTTTTT.

The V call is TRBV15, the J call TRBJ2-6; D may be TRBD2 (5 bases). Trimming took off 3 bases at V and 0 bases at J, with 6 bases between the two ends. Per germline, CDR1 LNHNV and CDR2 YYDKDF (reference sequence). The CDR3 sequence is 15 residues long. The CDR3 loop reads CATSSGLSGANVLTF. In nucleotides, the CDR3 is TGTGCCACCAGCAGCGGACTCTCTGGGGCCAACGTCCTGACTTTC.

This clone has just one count. This chain links TRBV6-1 with TRBJ1-1; D uncertain. Trimming took off 8 bases at V and 1 base at J, with 14 bases between the two ends. Germline CDR1 MNHNS, CDR2 SASEGT. The CDR3 covers 14 residues. The CDR3 DNA reads TGTGCCAGCGGTACTGTCGCGAGGAACACTGAAGCTTTCTTT. Its protein is CASGTVARNTEAFF.

The V call is TRBV10-1, the J call TRBJ2-7; 8 positions match TRBD2. J gave up 5 bases and V 3 bases, and 15 bases lay outside the gene matches. Germline CDR1 and CDR2: WNHNN and SYGVQD (reference sequence). The CDR3 contains 17 residues. CDR3: CASSEGGSGKLANEQYF. Written as DNA, the CDR3 is TGCGCCAGCAGTGAAGGTGGTAGCGGGAAACTCGCCAACGAGCAGTACTTC.

The CDR3 DNA reads as TGTGCCAGCAGCGTAGTGGCAGGGGGCGCGGAGACCCAGTACTTC. Translation gives CASSVVAGGAETQYF. The chain couples TRBV9 to TRBJ2-5; 8 bases align to TRBD1. V lost 0 bases and J lost 5; bases outside the gene matches: 6. This CDR3 spans 15 amino acids. Germline values: CDR1 SGDLS, CDR2 YYNGEE.

The chain recombines TRBV28 with TRBJ1-4; D gene unclear. Germline CDR1 is MDHEN and CDR2 is SYDVKM. Trimming took 8 bases from V and 7 from J, leaving 14 bases between them. The CDR3 totals 13 residues. The CDR3 sequence is CASERVDTEKLFF. CDR3 coding DNA: TGTGCCAGCGAGAGGGTAGACACTGAAAAACTGTTTTTT.

This chain links TRBV25-1 with TRBJ1-4; maybe TRBD1 (6 bases). CDR1 is MGHDK, CDR2 SYGVNS, per germline. V was shortened by 0 bases and J by 8 bases, with 13 bases between the two germline ends. There are 15 residues in the CDR3. Here the CDR3 reads CASSEYRGPEEKLFF. DNA for the CDR3: TGTGCCAGCAGTGAATACAGGGGCCCGGAAGAAAAACTGTTTTTT.

The chain has TRBV27 and TRBJ2-7; 8 bases are shared with TRBD2. Germline CDR1 reads MNHEY; CDR2 reads SMNVEV (reference sequence). V lost 2 bases, J lost 0 bases, and 12 bases stayed unmatched. This CDR3 is 18 amino acids long. CDR3 nucleotides: TGTGCCAGCAGTTTACAAGGTGGGCGGGGGGCGCCCTCCTACGAGCAGTACTTC. It specifies CASSLQGGRGAPSYEQYF.

The chain has TRBV5-6 and TRBJ1-2, with D possibly being TRBD1 (6 bases). Germline-derived CDR1 and CDR2 are SGHDT and YYEEEE. V was shortened by 4 bases and J by 6 bases, with 16 bases between the two germline ends. The CDR3 runs to 14 residues. DNA of the CDR3: TGTGCCAGCAGCCGGCCCGGGACAACCAATGGCTACACCTTC. It codes for CASSRPGTTNGYTF.

In its sample, this clone was seen once. The V call is TRBV4-2, the J call TRBJ2-7; D tentatively fits TRBD1 or TRBD2 (5 bases each). CDR1 is LGHNA, CDR2 YNFKEQ, per germline. Trimming pared 4 bases from V and 0 bases from J, leaving 13 bases between. The CDR3 extends over 15 amino acids. The CDR3 region has the DNA TGTGCCAGCAGCCGGGACGGCGAGAGCTCCTACGAGCAGTACTTC. As protein: CASSRDGESSYEQYF.

The chain uses TRBV5-6 and TRBJ1-5, with D perhaps matching TRBD1 (5 bases). Germline V gene lookup returns CDR1 SGHDT and CDR2 YYEEEE. CDR3 length: 15 residues. Trimming shortened V by 2 bases and J by 2 bases, and 11 bases separated the two germline ends. The CDR3 DNA reads as TGTGCCAGCAGCTTTTCTGGAGGGGGCAATCAGCCCCAGCATTTT. Protein: CASSFSGGGNQPQHF.